The entry that follows covers one T cell receptor beta chain sequence. This sample is part of a study of shared clonotypes between healthy human individuals. The study ran the assay at deep level. This table comes from immunoSEQ multiplex PCR, and its TCRdb copy is limited to in-frame clones, with some not included. The sample lists some 630,000 clones, 95% to 96% seen once, with less than 0.13% in the top ten. Positive CCR7 selection of CD45RO-negative cells yielded the naive CD8 cells, and terminally differentiated effector memory CD45RA+ cells were excluded. There were no recent acute infections or vaccinations among the donors, who were healthy HIV-negative adults. Material for sequencing was naive CD8+ T cells sorted from blood. This TCR derives from a woman aged 25 to 39 in good health.

As DNA, the CDR3 is TGTGCCAGCAGGGGACAGAACACCGGGGAGCTGTTTTTT. It translates to CASRGQNTGELFF. The rearrangement links TRBV9 to TRBJ2-2, with D tentatively TRBD1 (6 bases). Germline CDR1 reads SGDLS; CDR2 reads YYNGEE. V lost 5 bases and J lost 1, with 6 bases in between. This CDR3 comprises 13 residues.